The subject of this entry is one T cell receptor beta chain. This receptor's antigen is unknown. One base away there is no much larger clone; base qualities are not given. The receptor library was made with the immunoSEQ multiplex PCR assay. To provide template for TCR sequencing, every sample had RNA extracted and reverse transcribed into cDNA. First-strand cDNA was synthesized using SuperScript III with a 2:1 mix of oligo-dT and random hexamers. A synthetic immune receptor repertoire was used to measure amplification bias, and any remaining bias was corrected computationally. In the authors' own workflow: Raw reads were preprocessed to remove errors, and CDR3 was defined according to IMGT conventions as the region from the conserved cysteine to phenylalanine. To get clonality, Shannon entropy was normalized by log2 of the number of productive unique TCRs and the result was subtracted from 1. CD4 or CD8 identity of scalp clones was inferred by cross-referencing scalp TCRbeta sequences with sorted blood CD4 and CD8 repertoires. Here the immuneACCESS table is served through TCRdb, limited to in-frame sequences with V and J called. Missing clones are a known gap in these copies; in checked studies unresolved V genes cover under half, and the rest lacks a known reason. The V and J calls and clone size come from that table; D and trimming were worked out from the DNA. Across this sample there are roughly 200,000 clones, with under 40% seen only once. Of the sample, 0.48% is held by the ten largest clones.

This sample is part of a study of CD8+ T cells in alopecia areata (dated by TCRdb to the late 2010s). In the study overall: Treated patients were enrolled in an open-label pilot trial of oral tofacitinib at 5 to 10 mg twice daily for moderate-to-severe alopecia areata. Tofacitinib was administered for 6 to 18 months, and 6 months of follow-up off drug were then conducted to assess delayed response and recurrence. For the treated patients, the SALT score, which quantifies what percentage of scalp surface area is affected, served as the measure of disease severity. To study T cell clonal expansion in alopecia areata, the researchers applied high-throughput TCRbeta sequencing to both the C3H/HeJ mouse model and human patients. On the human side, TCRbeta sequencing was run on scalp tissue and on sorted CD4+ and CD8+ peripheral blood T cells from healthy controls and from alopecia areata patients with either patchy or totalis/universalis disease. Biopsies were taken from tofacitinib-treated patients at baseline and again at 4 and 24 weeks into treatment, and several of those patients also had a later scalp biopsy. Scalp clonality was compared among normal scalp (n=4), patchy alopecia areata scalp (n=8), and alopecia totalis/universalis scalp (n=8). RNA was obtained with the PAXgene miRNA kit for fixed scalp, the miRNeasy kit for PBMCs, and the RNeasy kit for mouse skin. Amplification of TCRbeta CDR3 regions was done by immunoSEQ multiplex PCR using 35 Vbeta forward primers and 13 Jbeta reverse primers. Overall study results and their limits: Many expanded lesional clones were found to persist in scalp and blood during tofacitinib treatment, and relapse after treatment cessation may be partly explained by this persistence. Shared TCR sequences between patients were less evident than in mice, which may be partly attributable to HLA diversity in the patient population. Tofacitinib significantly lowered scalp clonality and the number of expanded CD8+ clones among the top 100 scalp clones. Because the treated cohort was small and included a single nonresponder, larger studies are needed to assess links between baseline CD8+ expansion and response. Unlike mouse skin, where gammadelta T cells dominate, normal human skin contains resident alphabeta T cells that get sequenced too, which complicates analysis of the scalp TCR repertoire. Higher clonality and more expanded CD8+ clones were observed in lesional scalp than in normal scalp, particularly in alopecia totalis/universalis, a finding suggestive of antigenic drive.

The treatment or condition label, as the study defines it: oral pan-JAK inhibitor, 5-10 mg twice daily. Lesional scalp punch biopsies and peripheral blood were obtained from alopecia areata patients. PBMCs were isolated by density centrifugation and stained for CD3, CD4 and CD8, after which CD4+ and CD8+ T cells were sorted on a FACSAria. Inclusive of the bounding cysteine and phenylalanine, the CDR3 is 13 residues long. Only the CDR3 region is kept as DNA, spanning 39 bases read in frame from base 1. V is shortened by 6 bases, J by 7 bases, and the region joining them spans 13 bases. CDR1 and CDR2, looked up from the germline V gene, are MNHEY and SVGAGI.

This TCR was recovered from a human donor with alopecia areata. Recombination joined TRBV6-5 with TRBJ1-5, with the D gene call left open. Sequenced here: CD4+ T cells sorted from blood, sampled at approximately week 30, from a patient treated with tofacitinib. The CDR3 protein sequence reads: CASRKTQEQPQHF. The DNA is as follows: TGTGCCAGCAGAAAAACTCAGGAGCAGCCCCAGCATTTT.